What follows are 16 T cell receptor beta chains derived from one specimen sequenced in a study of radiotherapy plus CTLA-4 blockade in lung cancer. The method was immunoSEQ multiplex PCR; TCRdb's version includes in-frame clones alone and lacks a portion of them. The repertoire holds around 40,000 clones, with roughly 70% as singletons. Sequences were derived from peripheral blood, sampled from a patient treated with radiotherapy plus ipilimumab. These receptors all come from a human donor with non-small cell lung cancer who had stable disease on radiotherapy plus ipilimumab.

CDR3 coding DNA: TGCGCCAGCAGCATAGTCCAAGAGACCCAGTACTTC. Translation: CASSIVQETQYF. This chain joins TRBV10-2 and TRBJ2-5; no reliable D call. Germline lookup yields CDR1 WSHSY and CDR2 SAAADI. This CDR3 is 12 amino acids long. Trimming pared 6 bases from V and 1 base from J, leaving 6 bases between.

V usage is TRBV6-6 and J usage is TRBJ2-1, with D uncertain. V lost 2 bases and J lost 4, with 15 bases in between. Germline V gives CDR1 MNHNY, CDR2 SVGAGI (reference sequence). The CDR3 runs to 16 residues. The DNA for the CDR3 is TGTGCCAGCAGTTACGGGTGGCAGGCATTATACAATGAGCAGTTCTTC. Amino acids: CASSYGWQALYNEQFF.

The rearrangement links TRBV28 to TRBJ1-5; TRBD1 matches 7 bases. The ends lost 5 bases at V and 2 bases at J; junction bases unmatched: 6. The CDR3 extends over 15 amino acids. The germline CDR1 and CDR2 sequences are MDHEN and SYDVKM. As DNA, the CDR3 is TGTGCCAGCAGTCTCAGGGGGAGCGGCAATCAGCCCCAGCATTTT. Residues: CASSLRGSGNQPQHF.

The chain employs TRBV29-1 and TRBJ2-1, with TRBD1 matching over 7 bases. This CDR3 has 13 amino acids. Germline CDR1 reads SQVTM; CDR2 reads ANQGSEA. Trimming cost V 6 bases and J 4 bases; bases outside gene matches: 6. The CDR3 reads CSVTGQNYNEQFF. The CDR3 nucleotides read TGCAGCGTAACGGGACAGAATTACAATGAGCAGTTCTTC.

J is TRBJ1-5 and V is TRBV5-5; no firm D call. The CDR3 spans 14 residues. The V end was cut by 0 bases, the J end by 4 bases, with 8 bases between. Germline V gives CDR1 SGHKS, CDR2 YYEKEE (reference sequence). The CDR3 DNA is TGTGCCAGCAGCTTGGCCCCCAGAAATCAGCCCCAGCATTTT. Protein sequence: CASSLAPRNQPQHF. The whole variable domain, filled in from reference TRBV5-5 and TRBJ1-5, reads DAGVTQSPTHLIKTRGQQVTLRCSPISGHKSVSWYQQVLGQGPQFIFQYYEKEERGRGNFPDRFSARQFPNYSSELNVNALLLGDSALYLCASSLAPRNQPQHFGDGTRLSIL.

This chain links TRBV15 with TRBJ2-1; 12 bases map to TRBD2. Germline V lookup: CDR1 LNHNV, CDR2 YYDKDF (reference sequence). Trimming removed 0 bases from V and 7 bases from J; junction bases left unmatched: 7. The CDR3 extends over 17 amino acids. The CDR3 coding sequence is TGTGCCACCAGCAGAGATCCCCTAGCGGGGGGGCCGAATGAGCAGTTCTTC. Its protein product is CATSRDPLAGGPNEQFF.

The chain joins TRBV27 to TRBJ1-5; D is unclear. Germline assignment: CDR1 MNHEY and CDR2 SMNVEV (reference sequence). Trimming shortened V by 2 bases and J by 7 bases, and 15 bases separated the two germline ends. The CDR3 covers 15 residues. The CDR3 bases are TGTGCCAGCAGTTTAAAGTTCTCGACCGGGCAGCCCCAGCATTTT. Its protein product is CASSLKFSTGQPQHF.

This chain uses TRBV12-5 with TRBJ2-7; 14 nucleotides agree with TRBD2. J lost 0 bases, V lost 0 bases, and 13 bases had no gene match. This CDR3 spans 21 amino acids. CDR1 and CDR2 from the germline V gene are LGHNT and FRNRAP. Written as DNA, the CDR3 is TGTGCTAGTGGTTTGGTAAGACGAGGGGGACTAGCGGGGGATCACTCCTACGAGCAGTACTTC. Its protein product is CASGLVRRGGLAGDHSYEQYF.

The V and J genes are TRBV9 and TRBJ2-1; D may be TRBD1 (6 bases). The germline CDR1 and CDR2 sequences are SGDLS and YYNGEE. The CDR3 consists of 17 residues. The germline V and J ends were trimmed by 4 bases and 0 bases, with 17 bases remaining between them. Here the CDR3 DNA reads TGTGCCAGCAGCACTTCGGGACACTCGAACTCCTACAATGAGCAGTTCTTC. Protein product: CASSTSGHSNSYNEQFF.

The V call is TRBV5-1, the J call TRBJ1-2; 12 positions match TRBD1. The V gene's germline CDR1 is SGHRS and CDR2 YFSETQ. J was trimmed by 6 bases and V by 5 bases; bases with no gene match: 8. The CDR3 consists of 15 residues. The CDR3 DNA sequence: TGCGCCAGCAGTCGCCGGGACAGGGGGCCAGATGGCTACACCTTC. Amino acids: CASSRRDRGPDGYTF.

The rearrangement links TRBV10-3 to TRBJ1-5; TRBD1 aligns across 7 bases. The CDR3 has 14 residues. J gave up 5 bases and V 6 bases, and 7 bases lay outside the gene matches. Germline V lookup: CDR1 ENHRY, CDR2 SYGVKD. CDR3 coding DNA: TGTGCCATCAGCCGACAGGGTGAGGATCAGCCCCAGCATTTT. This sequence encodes CAISRQGEDQPQHF.

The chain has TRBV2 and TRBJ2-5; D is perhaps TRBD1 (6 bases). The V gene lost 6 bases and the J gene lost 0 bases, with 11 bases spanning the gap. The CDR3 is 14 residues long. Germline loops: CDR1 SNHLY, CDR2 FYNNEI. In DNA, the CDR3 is TGTGCCAGCAGGTCCCGGGACAACCAAGAGACCCAGTACTTC. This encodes CASRSRDNQETQYF.

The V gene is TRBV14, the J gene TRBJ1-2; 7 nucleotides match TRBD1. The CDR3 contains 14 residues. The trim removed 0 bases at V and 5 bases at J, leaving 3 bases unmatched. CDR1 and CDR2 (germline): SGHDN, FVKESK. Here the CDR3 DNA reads TGTGCCAGCAGCCAAGAGGGACAGCGTTATGGCTACACCTTC. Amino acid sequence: CASSQEGQRYGYTF. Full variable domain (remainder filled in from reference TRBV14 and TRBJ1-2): EAGVTQFPSHSVIEKGQTVTLRCDPISGHDNLYWYRRVMGKEIKFLLHFVKESKQDESGMPNNRFLAERTGGTYSTLKVQPAELEDSGVYFCASSQEGQRYGYTFGSGTRLTVV.

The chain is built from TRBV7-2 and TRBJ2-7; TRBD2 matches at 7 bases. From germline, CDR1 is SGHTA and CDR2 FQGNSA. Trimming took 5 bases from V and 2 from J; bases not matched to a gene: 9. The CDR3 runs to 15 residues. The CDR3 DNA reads TGTGCCAGCAGCGTTCGGCTAGCGGAGGCCTACGAGCAGTACTTC. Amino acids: CASSVRLAEAYEQYF.

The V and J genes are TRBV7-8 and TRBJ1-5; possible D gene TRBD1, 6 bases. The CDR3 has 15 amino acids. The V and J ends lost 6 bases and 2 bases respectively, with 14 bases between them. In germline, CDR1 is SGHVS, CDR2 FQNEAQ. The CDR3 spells CASSPFGGGNQPQHF. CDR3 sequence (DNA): TGTGCCAGCAGTCCCTTTGGGGGCGGCAATCAGCCCCAGCATTTT.

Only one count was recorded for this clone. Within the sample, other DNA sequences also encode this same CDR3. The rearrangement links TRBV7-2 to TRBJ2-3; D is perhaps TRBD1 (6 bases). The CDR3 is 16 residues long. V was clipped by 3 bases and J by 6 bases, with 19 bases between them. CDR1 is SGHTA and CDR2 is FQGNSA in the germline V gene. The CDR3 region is CASSFALKRGTDTQYF. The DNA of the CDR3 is TGTGCCAGCAGCTTTGCCCTAAAGAGGGGGACCGATACGCAGTATTTT.